This TCR beta chain was profiled in a study of T-cell memory formation after mild COVID-19. Study details: Largely donor-specific sequence clusters came from a couple of donors.

The germline V and J ends were trimmed by 7 bases and 5 bases, with 23 bases remaining between them. The CDR3 loop spans 16 amino acids. Looked up from germline, CDR1 is SEHNR and CDR2 is FQNEAQ (reference sequence). Constant-segment primers were used for 5'RACE, and the resulting TCR alpha and TCR beta cDNA libraries carried sample barcodes and UMIs. TCRdb independently ran MiXCR on the 5' RACE reads; one entry per CDR3 protein. The top ten hold approximately 3.4% of the sample, which has about 170,000 distinct CDR3 sequences, under 15% seen once. The table lists this clonotype with a few counts. Antigen specificity is unknown. Study outcomes and limitations: Among clones contracting day 15 to 85, CD4/CD8 was balanced, whereas later expanders leaned CD4+.

The rearrangement joins TRBV7-9 to TRBJ1-1; a possible D gene is TRBD1 (6 bases). This clonotype originated in a young man who had mild COVID-19 (a few samples of this study predate the infection). Cell type and time point are not known. Sequencing was carried out using PBMCs or a T cell subset sorted from them (not recorded which). This CDR3 reads CASIGGAWWGGTEAFF. DNA of the CDR3: TGTGCCAGCATTGGGGGCGCTTGGTGGGGAGGAACTGAAGCTTTCTTT.